Listed below are T cell receptor beta chains from one sample, sequenced in a study of OX40 agonist ivuxolimab in advanced cancers. Method: immunoSEQ multiplex PCR; TCRdb's copy keeps in-frame clones and lacks some. The top ten hold 10% to 12% of the sample, which has tens of thousands of clones, more than 80% seen once. Sequenced here: CD4+ or CD8+ T cells sorted from blood, sampled in a trial of the OX40 agonist ivuxolimab. The receptors originated from an adult with an advanced solid tumor such as melanoma, head and neck, liver or kidney cancer. Both conserved end residues are part of each CDR3. A D gene is named only where the DNA matches it firmly. Some rows mark clone size as missing; the rest say once, few, many or name a class of expanded clone.

j_gene: TRBJ2-1
d_gene: .
v_gene: TRBV5-8
abundance: .
CDR3nt: TGTGCCAGCAGCTTCGGATCAGGCCCCTCTTATGAGCAGTTCTTC
CDR3aa: CASSFGSGPSYEQFF

j_gene: TRBJ2-2
d_gene: TRBD1
v_gene: TRBV19
abundance: .
CDR3nt: TGTGCCAGTAGTATCCCTGGGACAGGGGACACCGGGGAGCTGTTTTTT
CDR3aa: CASSIPGTGDTGELFF

j_gene: TRBJ1-5
d_gene: .
v_gene: TRBV2
abundance: few
CDR3nt: TGTGCCAGCAGTGAATACAGCAAGAGCAATCAGCCCCAGCATTTT
CDR3aa: CASSEYSKSNQPQHF

j_gene: TRBJ2-7
d_gene: .
v_gene: TRBV4-2
abundance: .
CDR3nt: TGTGCCAGCAGCCAATCACCCCAACGGGGGGCCGACGAGCAGTACTTC
CDR3aa: CASSQSPQRGADEQYF

j_gene: TRBJ2-2
d_gene: .
v_gene: TRBV7-9
abundance: .
CDR3nt: TGTGCCAGCAGCTTAGTAGACACCGGGGAGCTGTTTTTT
CDR3aa: CASSLVDTGELFF

j_gene: TRBJ2-1
d_gene: TRBD2
v_gene: TRBV5-6
abundance: .
CDR3nt: TGTGCCAGCAGCCCCTCGGGTAGCGGGGCCCGGCAGCAGTTCTTC
CDR3aa: CASSPSGSGARQQFF

j_gene: TRBJ1-3
d_gene: .
v_gene: TRBV4-1
abundance: .
CDR3nt: TGCGCCAGCAGCCGAACAGGGATTGGTGCGTCCGGAAACACCATATATTTT
CDR3aa: CASSRTGIGASGNTIYF

j_gene: TRBJ2-7
d_gene: TRBD1
v_gene: TRBV7-6
abundance: .
CDR3nt: TGTGCCAGCAGCTCCTACGGGACAGCTACCTACGAGCAGTACTTC
CDR3aa: CASSSYGTATYEQYF

j_gene: TRBJ2-3
d_gene: TRBD2
v_gene: TRBV10-3
abundance: .
CDR3nt: TGTGCCATCAGTGAAGGTACTAGCGGGAGGGTGGATACGCAGTATTTT
CDR3aa: CAISEGTSGRVDTQYF

j_gene: TRBJ2-5
d_gene: TRBD1
v_gene: TRBV18
abundance: .
CDR3nt: TGTGCCAGCTCACCACCGGGACAGAAGGAGACCCAGTACTTC
CDR3aa: CASSPPGQKETQYF

j_gene: TRBJ2-3
d_gene: TRBD1
v_gene: TRBV18
abundance: once
CDR3nt: TGTGCCAGCTCAGCGACAGGGGGCCCAGGAGATACGCAGTATTTT
CDR3aa: CASSATGGPGDTQYF

j_gene: TRBJ1-6
d_gene: .
v_gene: TRBV5-6
abundance: .
CDR3nt: TGTGCCAGCAGCTTGGGGCAGGGAGAGGAACCCCTCCACTTT
CDR3aa: CASSLGQGEEPLHF

j_gene: TRBJ1-5
d_gene: .
v_gene: TRBV27
abundance: .
CDR3nt: TGTGCCAGCAGTCCTTCCGCGACAGGATATAGCAATCAGCCCCAGCATTTT
CDR3aa: CASSPSATGYSNQPQHF

j_gene: TRBJ1-4
d_gene: .
v_gene: TRBV9
abundance: .
CDR3nt: TGTGCCAGCAGTCCTGGCTGGGCAAGGGAAAAACTGTTTTTT
CDR3aa: CASSPGWAREKLFF

j_gene: TRBJ1-1
d_gene: .
v_gene: TRBV5-1
abundance: .
CDR3nt: TGCGCCAGCAGCTTCTCCGGGGACACTGAAGCTTTCTTT
CDR3aa: CASSFSGDTEAFF

j_gene: TRBJ2-3
d_gene: TRBD2
v_gene: TRBV7-9
abundance: .
CDR3nt: TGTGCCAGCAGCCACGGACTAGCGCGTCGTGGGGATACGCAGTATTTT
CDR3aa: CASSHGLARRGDTQYF